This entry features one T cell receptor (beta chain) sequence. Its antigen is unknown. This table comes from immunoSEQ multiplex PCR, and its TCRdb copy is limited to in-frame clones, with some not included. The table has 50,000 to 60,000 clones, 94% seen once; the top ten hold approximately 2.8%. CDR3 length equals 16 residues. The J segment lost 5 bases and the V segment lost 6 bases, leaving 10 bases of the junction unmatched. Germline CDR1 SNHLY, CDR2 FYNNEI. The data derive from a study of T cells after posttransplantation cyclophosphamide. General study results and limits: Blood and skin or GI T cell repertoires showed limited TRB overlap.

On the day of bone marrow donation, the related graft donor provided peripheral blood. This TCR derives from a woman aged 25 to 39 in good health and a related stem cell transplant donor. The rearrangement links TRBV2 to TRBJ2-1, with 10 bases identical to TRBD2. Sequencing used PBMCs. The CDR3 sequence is CASRPKLAGSDNEQFF. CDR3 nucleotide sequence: TGTGCCAGCAGACCAAAACTAGCGGGGTCGGACAATGAGCAGTTCTTC.